Listed here are 19 T cell receptor beta chains from one sample, sequenced in a study of blood T cell repertoires in COVID-19. The method was immunoSEQ multiplex PCR; TCRdb's version includes in-frame clones alone and lacks a portion of them. The repertoire has 200,000 to 250,000 clones, approximately 91% of them found once; the top ten carry roughly 2.5%. The sample was peripheral blood. These receptors all come from a woman aged 55-69 years with acute or convalescent COVID-19.

The chain carries TRBV18 and TRBJ1-5; 9 nucleotides agree with TRBD1. The ends lost 6 bases at V and 1 base at J; junction bases unmatched: 10. The CDR3 sequence is 17 residues long. Germline V lookup: CDR1 KGHSH, CDR2 LQKENI. The CDR3 protein is CASSLGTGLGSNQPQHF. CDR3 nucleotides: TGTGCCAGCTCCCTAGGGACAGGGTTAGGGAGCAATCAGCCCCAGCATTTT.

This chain links TRBV19 with TRBJ1-2; no firm D call. The germline V and J ends were trimmed by 8 bases and 7 bases, with 11 bases remaining between them. Germline V gene data show CDR1 as LNHDA and CDR2 as SQIVND (reference sequence). The CDR3 is made up of 11 amino acids. This CDR3 is CASWVGGGYTF. CDR3 DNA: TGTGCCAGTTGGGTCGGAGGTGGCTACACCTTC.

This rearrangement joins TRBV11-3 to TRBJ2-2, with D possibly called TRBD1 or TRBD2 (5 bases each). Trimming left V 5 bases short and J 5 bases short, with 9 bases between. Germline loops: CDR1 SGHNT, CDR2 YENEEA. CDR3 length: 13 residues. CDR3 in amino acids: CASSLAGTGELFF. The CDR3 DNA reads as TGTGCCAGCAGCCTAGCAGGGACCGGGGAGCTGTTTTTT.

The CDR3 DNA follows: TGTGCCAGCAGCCCGGCACTAGGGGGTAGTGAAAAACTGTTTTTT. Its translation is CASSPALGGSEKLFF. This rearrangement joins TRBV11-2 to TRBJ1-4; a weak D match, TRBD1 (6 bases). The germline CDR1 and CDR2 sequences are SGHAT and FQNNGV. The CDR3 totals 15 residues. Trimming pared 5 bases from V and 7 bases from J, leaving 17 bases between. Filled out from reference TRBV11-2 and TRBJ1-4, the complete variable domain reads EAGVAQSPRYKIIEKRQSVAFWCNPISGHATLYWYQQILGQGPKLLIQFQNNGVVDDSQLPKDRFSAERLKGVDSTLKIQPAKLEDSAVYLCASSPALGGSEKLFFGSGTQLSVL.

The genes are TRBV6-2 or TRBV6-3 and TRBJ1-1; TRBD1 matches at 7 bases. This CDR3 has 17 amino acids. The V and J ends lost 6 bases and 3 bases, in that order; junction bases with no gene match: 16. Per the germline V gene, CDR1 is MNHEY and CDR2 is SVGEGT. The chain's CDR3 is CASSPDHRGKYDTEAFF. In nucleotides, the CDR3 is TGTGCCAGCAGCCCTGATCACAGGGGCAAATACGACACTGAAGCTTTCTTT.

The chain uses TRBV18 and TRBJ1-2, with 7 bases matching TRBD1. This CDR3 is built from 12 residues. Germline-derived CDR1 and CDR2 are KGHSH and LQKENI. V lost 3 bases and J lost 10; bases outside the gene matches: 5. The chain's CDR3 is CASSPDRAYYTF. As DNA, the CDR3 is TGTGCCAGCTCACCCGACAGGGCGTACTACACCTTC.

The rearrangement uses TRBV11-2 and TRBJ2-2; the match to TRBD2 covers 8 bases. Germline assignment: CDR1 SGHAT and CDR2 FQNNGV. The CDR3 extends over 17 amino acids. The J segment lost 0 bases and the V segment lost 1 base, leaving 4 bases of the junction unmatched. The CDR3 region is CASSLGSGSANTGELFF. The CDR3 DNA reads as TGTGCCAGCAGCTTAGGGAGCGGGAGTGCGAACACCGGGGAGCTGTTTTTT.

The V call is TRBV9, the J call TRBJ2-1; 13 positions agree with TRBD2. Germline V CDR1 and CDR2: SGDLS, YYNGEE. V shed 3 bases and J 2 bases; nucleotides not matched to a gene: 2. The CDR3 loop spans 16 amino acids. The CDR3 protein is CASSAGTSGAYNEQFF. DNA of the CDR3: TGTGCCAGCAGCGCCGGGACTAGCGGGGCCTACAATGAGCAGTTCTTC.

The chain employs TRBV30 and TRBJ1-1; 8 bases agree with TRBD1. V was clipped by 3 bases and J by 0 bases; unmatched bases: 6. This CDR3 has 15 amino acids. The germline V gene has CDR1 GTSNPN and CDR2 SVGIG (reference sequence). The CDR3: CAWRPPDRVNTEAFF. CDR3 in DNA: TGTGCCTGGAGGCCACCGGACAGGGTGAACACTGAAGCTTTCTTT. The variable domain in full, completed from reference TRBV30 and TRBJ1-1, reads SQTIHQWPATLVQPVGSPLSLECTVEGTSNPNLYWYRQAAGRGLQLLFYSVGIGQISSEVPQNLSASRPQDRQFILSSKKLLLSDSGFYLCAWRPPDRVNTEAFFGQGTRLTVV.

This clone was seen a few times. The V and J genes are TRBV28 and TRBJ2-7; 8 nucleotides match TRBD1. V shed 2 bases and J 7 bases; nucleotides not matched to a gene: 10. This CDR3 has 15 residues. From germline, CDR1 is MDHEN and CDR2 SYDVKM. CDR3 amino acids: CASSLGGQAFGEQYF. The CDR3 nucleotides read TGTGCCAGCAGTTTAGGGGGACAGGCCTTTGGTGAGCAGTACTTC.

The genes are TRBV10-1 and TRBJ1-3; no definite D call. This CDR3 contains 13 residues. The germline V gene encodes CDR1 WNHNN and CDR2 SYGVQD (reference sequence). The V gene lost 4 bases and the J gene lost 2 bases, with 6 bases spanning the gap. The CDR3 spells CASSATAGNTIYF. CDR3 DNA: TGCGCCAGCAGTGCAACGGCTGGAAACACCATATATTTT.

This chain uses TRBV6-2 or TRBV6-3 with TRBJ2-7, with 12 positions matching TRBD2. With 2 bases clipped from V and 9 bases from J, the junction kept 5 bases outside the gene matches. CDR1 MNHEY and CDR2 SVGEGT come from the germline V gene. This CDR3 spans 14 amino acids. CDR3 residues: CASSYGLAGTGQYF. CDR3 coding DNA: TGTGCCAGCAGTTACGGACTAGCGGGGACGGGGCAGTACTTC.

The rearrangement joins TRBV7-9 to TRBJ1-6; a possible D gene is TRBD1 (6 bases). This CDR3 has 14 amino acids. Trimming pared 4 bases from V and 6 bases from J, leaving 10 bases between. Germline-derived CDR1 and CDR2 are SEHNR and FQNEAQ (reference sequence). CDR3 sequence reads: CASSSDSINSPLHF. The CDR3 nucleotides are TGTGCCAGCAGCTCGGACAGTATTAATTCACCCCTCCACTTT.

This clone was counted once. The chain joins TRBV5-1 to TRBJ1-1, with D unclear. Trimming pared 0 bases from V and 5 bases from J, leaving 11 bases between. CDR3 size: 14 residues. In germline, CDR1 is SGHRS, CDR2 YFSETQ. Here the CDR3 DNA reads TGCGCCAGCAGCTTGGTGCCGCCCGGTACTGAAGCTTTCTTT. Its translation is CASSLVPPGTEAFF.

This sequence joins TRBV19 and TRBJ2-2; 8 bases are a match to TRBD1. The CDR3 runs to 17 residues. Germline CDR1 reads LNHDA; CDR2 reads SQIVND (reference sequence). Unmatched junction bases numbered 14, after V lost 4 bases and J lost 7 bases. The CDR3 is CASSTYHSAGGLGELFF. The CDR3 DNA follows: TGTGCCAGTAGTACCTATCATAGCGCAGGGGGCCTCGGGGAGCTGTTTTTT.

The J gene is TRBJ1-1, the V gene TRBV4-2; 7 positions agree with TRBD1. Trimming at V came to 0 bases and at J to 4 bases, leaving 5 bases not matched to a gene. The CDR3 runs to 15 residues. Germline V lookup: CDR1 LGHNA, CDR2 YNFKEQ. CDR3 in amino acids: CASSQEFDRATEAFF. The CDR3 nucleotides are TGTGCCAGCAGCCAAGAATTCGACAGGGCCACTGAAGCTTTCTTT.

The V and J genes are TRBV7-2 and TRBJ1-4, with D maybe TRBD1 (6 bases). The CDR3 contains 14 residues. Germline CDR1 is SGHTA and CDR2 is FQGNSA. Trimming took 5 bases from V and 4 from J, leaving 11 bases between them. This CDR3 reads CASSPDRFNEKLFF. As DNA, the CDR3 is TGTGCCAGCAGCCCTGACAGGTTTAATGAAAAACTGTTTTTT.

This clone was recorded once. The CDR3 loop reads CASSRTQGAWGNQPQHF. For the CDR3, the DNA is TGTGCCAGCAGTCGGACTCAGGGGGCTTGGGGCAATCAGCCCCAGCATTTT. The chain links TRBV27 to TRBJ1-5; 8 bases are shared with TRBD1. The CDR3 has 17 amino acids. Germline assignment: CDR1 MNHEY and CDR2 SMNVEV (reference sequence). Germline trimming cut 5 bases from V and 2 bases from J; bases unmatched to any gene: 11.

V and J are TRBV7-9 and TRBJ1-2, with D perhaps matching TRBD1 (5 bases). This CDR3 has 14 residues. Trimming left V 1 base short and J 3 bases short, with 9 bases between. Germline V gives CDR1 SEHNR, CDR2 FQNEAQ (reference sequence). This CDR3 is CASSLVTAYYGYTF. The CDR3, as DNA: TGTGCCAGCAGCTTAGTGACAGCCTACTATGGCTACACCTTC. The variable domain in full, with the rest retrieved from reference TRBV7-9 and TRBJ1-2, is DTGVSQNPRHKITKRGQNVTFRCDPISEHNRLYWYRQTLGQGPEFLTYFQNEAQLEKSRLLSDRFSAERPKGSFSTLEIQRTEQGDSAMYLCASSLVTAYYGYTFGSGTRLTVV.